The next 14 T cell receptor beta chains were all read from a single sample in a study of blood T cell repertoires in COVID-19. The repertoire was sequenced with immunoSEQ multiplex PCR; TCRdb's copy has only in-frame clones and lacks some. Of around 70,000 clones in the sample, more than 75% were seen once. Sequenced sample: peripheral blood. These receptors came from a human donor in a cohort sampled during active COVID-19.

CDR3 in DNA: TGTGCCAGCAGCCAACTTCGCAGACTCGACAGAGTTAGATGGCCACTGGACACTGAAGCTTTCTTT. As protein: CASSQLRRLDRVRWPLDTEAFF. This sequence joins TRBV14 and TRBJ1-1, with D maybe TRBD1 (5 bases). The CDR3 contains 22 residues. V was clipped by 2 bases and J by 3 bases, with 34 bases between them. Germline V gives CDR1 SGHDN, CDR2 FVKESK.

This chain uses TRBV5-1 with TRBJ1-1; 9 nucleotides line up with TRBD1. The CDR3 spans 16 residues. The V gene end was trimmed by 0 bases and the J gene end by 0 bases; junction bases not matched to a gene: 3. Germline assignment: CDR1 SGHRS and CDR2 YFSETQ. The CDR3 DNA reads as TGCGCCAGCAGCTTGGTGGGGACAGGGATGAACACTGAAGCTTTCTTT. Translation: CASSLVGTGMNTEAFF.

V and J are TRBV7-9 and TRBJ2-2, with 12 bases matching TRBD2. The ends lost 5 bases at V and 1 base at J; junction bases unmatched: 2. The CDR3 covers 16 residues. Germline loops: CDR1 SEHNR, CDR2 FQNEAQ (reference sequence). CDR3 sequence: CASSPTSGGNTGELFF. CDR3 coding DNA: TGTGCCAGCAGCCCGACTAGCGGGGGGAACACCGGGGAGCTGTTTTTT.

J is TRBJ2-5 and V is TRBV11-2; D remains unclear. The germline CDR1 and CDR2 sequences are SGHAT and FQNNGV. The CDR3 runs 11 residues. V was trimmed by 5 bases and J by 3 bases, leaving 4 bases between them. DNA for the CDR3: TGTGCCAGCAGCCGGGAAGAGACCCAGTACTTC. Protein: CASSREETQYF.

The V call is TRBV7-2, the J call TRBJ2-3; the D gene is possibly TRBD2 (5 bases). V lost 2 bases, J lost 1 base, and 16 bases lay in between. CDR3 length: 17 residues. Germline V gene data show CDR1 as SGHTA and CDR2 as FQGNSA. The CDR3 bases are TGTGCCAGCAGCTTAAAGGACCGACCGCGGGGCACAGATACGCAGTATTTT. Translating it yields CASSLKDRPRGTDTQYF.

This clone was seen only once. The rearrangement uses TRBV24-1 and TRBJ1-2; tentatively, D is TRBD1 (5 bases). V was pared by 4 bases and J by 3 bases, with 14 bases between. Per germline, CDR1 KGHDR and CDR2 SFDVKD. This CDR3 contains 15 residues. CDR3 residues: CATSETARVHYGYTF. DNA for the CDR3: TGTGCCACCAGTGAGACAGCCAGGGTTCACTATGGCTACACCTTC.

The chain combines TRBV7-9 with TRBJ1-1, with no clear D. Germline CDR1 SEHNR, CDR2 FQNEAQ (reference sequence). Between the trimmed V and J ends, which lost 1 base and 0 bases, there was a span of 6 bases. The CDR3 has 14 residues. CDR3 region: CASSLDGLNTEAFF. CDR3 DNA: TGTGCCAGCAGCTTAGATGGCTTGAACACTGAAGCTTTCTTT.

This chain connects TRBV3-1 (or the pseudogene TRBV3-2) to TRBJ1-5; D remains ambiguous. Trimming removed 4 bases from V and 8 bases from J, with 15 bases in between. CDR1 is LGHDT and CDR2 is YNNKEL in the germline V gene (reference sequence). The CDR3 runs 14 residues. The CDR3 spells CASSLRRGFEPQHF. The DNA for the CDR3 is TGTGCCAGCAGCCTCCGGCGGGGATTTGAGCCCCAGCATTTT.

The chain employs TRBV6-1 and TRBJ2-3, with a tentative D call TRBD1 (6 bases). The CDR3 is 15 amino acids. CDR1 is MNHNS and CDR2 is SASEGT in the germline V gene. The ends were cut back, 1 base at V and 4 bases at J, with 12 bases in the middle. The CDR3 region is CASSEGGHISDTQYF. The CDR3 DNA is TGTGCCAGCAGTGAAGGGGGACACATTTCAGATACGCAGTATTTT.

The V call is TRBV19, the J call TRBJ2-7; D is possibly TRBD1 (5 bases). Trimming took 8 bases from V and 4 from J, leaving 9 bases between them. This CDR3 has 11 amino acids. Germline V gene sequence: CDR1 LNHDA, CDR2 SQIVND (reference sequence). The CDR3 region has the DNA TGTGCCAGTGGTTCAGGGTACGAGCAGTACTTC. Translated: CASGSGYEQYF.

This sequence joins TRBV20-1 and TRBJ2-3; 8 positions agree with TRBD2. V shed 3 bases, J shed 4 bases, and the junction held 15 bases outside the gene matches. The CDR3 length is 17 residues. Germline CDR1 reads DFQATT; CDR2 reads SNEGSKA (reference sequence). The CDR3 spells CSASSHGSGGLSDTQYF. For the CDR3, the DNA is TGCAGTGCTAGTTCGCACGGAAGCGGGGGTCTTTCAGATACGCAGTATTTT.

This sequence joins TRBV18 and TRBJ1-3; D is undetermined. Germline-derived CDR1 and CDR2 are KGHSH and LQKENI. The CDR3 has 12 residues. Trimming stripped 3 bases from V and 3 bases from J, with 3 bases between. CDR3 nucleotide sequence: TGTGCCAGCTCACCCAGTGGAAACACCATATATTTT. This codes for CASSPSGNTIYF.

The J gene is TRBJ2-1, the V gene TRBV2; weak D call: TRBD1 (7 bases). V lost 6 bases and J 7 bases, leaving 10 bases between the germline ends. This CDR3 is built from 12 residues. The germline CDR1 and CDR2 sequences are SNHLY and FYNNEI. CDR3 protein: CASSRGRNEQFF. CDR3 DNA: TGTGCCAGCAGCAGGGGGAGGAATGAGCAGTTCTTC.

The chain links TRBV23-1 to TRBJ2-1; TRBD2 aligns across 7 bases. TRBV23-1 is marked as an open reading frame, function uncertain. The J segment lost 2 bases and the V segment lost 7 bases, leaving 8 bases of the junction unmatched. The CDR3 consists of 15 residues. The CDR3 DNA reads TGCGCCAGCACCCCCCCGGGGGGAACCTACAATGAGCAGTTCTTC. This gives the protein CASTPPGGTYNEQFF.